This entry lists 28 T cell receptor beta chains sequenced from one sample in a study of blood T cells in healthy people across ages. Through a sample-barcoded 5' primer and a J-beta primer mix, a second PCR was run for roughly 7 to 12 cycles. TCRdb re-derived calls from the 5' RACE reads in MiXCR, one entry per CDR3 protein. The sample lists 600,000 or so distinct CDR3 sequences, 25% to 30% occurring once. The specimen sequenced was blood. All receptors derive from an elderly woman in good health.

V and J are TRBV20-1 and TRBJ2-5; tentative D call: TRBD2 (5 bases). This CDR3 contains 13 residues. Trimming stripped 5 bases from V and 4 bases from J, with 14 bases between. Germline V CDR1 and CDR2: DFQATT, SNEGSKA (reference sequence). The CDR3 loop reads CSAGTREGETQYF. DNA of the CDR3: TGCAGTGCTGGCACGCGCGAGGGAGAGACCCAGTACTTC.

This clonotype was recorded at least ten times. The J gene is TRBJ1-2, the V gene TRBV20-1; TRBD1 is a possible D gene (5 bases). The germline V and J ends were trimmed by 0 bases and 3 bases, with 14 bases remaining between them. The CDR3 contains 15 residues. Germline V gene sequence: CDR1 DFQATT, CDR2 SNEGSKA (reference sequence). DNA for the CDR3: TGCAGTGCTAGAGATTCAGGGCAGGGATACTATGGCTACACCTTC. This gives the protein CSARDSGQGYYGYTF.

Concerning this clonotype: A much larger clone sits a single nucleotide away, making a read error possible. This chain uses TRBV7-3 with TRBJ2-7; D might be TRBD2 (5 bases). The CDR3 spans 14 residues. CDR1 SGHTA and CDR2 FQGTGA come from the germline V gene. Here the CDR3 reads CAGSRSGITYEQYF. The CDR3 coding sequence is TGTGCCGGCAGCCGCTCGGGGATAACCTACGAGCAGTACTTC. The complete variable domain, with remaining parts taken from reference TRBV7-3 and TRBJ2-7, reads GAGVSQTPSNKVTEKGKYVELRCDPISGHTALYWYRQSLGQGPEFLIYFQGTGAADDSGLPNDRFFAVRPEGSVSTLKIQRTERGDSAVYLCAGSRSGITYEQYFGPGTRLTVT.

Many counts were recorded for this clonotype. CDR3 loop: CSAGRGLAGASSYNEQFF. CDR3 coding DNA: TGCAGTGCGGGGAGGGGACTAGCGGGGGCGAGCTCCTACAATGAGCAGTTCTTC. V gene TRBV20-1 combines with J gene TRBJ2-1; 14 bases map to TRBD2. The CDR3 loop spans 18 amino acids. Per germline, CDR1 DFQATT and CDR2 SNEGSKA (reference sequence). J was trimmed by 0 bases and V by 6 bases; bases with no gene match: 10.

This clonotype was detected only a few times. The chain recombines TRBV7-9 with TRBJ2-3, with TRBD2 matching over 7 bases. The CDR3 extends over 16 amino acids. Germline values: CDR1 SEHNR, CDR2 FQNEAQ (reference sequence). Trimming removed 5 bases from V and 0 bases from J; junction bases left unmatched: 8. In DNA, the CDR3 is TGTGCCAGCAGCCTACAGGCGGGGGTTAGCACAGATACGCAGTATTTT. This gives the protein CASSLQAGVSTDTQYF.

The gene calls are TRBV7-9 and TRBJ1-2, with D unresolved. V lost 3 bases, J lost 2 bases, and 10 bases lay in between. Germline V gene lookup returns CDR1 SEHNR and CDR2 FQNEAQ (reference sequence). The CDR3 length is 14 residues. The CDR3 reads CASSLETRNYGYTF. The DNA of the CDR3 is TGTGCCAGCAGCTTGGAGACTAGGAACTATGGCTACACCTTC.

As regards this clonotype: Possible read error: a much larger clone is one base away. The CDR3 sequence is CSVDGGTGRADTEAFF. DNA of the CDR3: TGCAGCGTTGACGGTGGGACAGGGCGAGCGGACACTGAAGCTTTCTTT. V gene TRBV29-1 combines with J gene TRBJ1-1; TRBD1 matches at 9 bases. The V and J ends lost 3 bases and 3 bases, in that order; junction bases with no gene match: 11. The CDR3 length is 16 residues. The germline gives CDR1 SQVTM, CDR2 ANQGSEA. Combining the CDR3 with reference TRBV29-1 and TRBJ1-1 gives the whole variable domain SAVISQKPSRDICQRGTSLTIQCQVDSQVTMMFWYRQQPGQSLTLIATANQGSEATYESGFVIDKFPISRPNLTFSTLTVSNMSPEDSSIYLCSVDGGTGRADTEAFFGQGTRLTVV.

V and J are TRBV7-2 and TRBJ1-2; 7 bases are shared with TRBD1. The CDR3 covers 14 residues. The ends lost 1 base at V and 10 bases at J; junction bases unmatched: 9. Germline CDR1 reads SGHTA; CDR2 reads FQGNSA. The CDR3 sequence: CASSLGQGTNDYTF. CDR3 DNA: TGTGCCAGCAGCTTAGGACAGGGCACCAATGACTACACCTTC. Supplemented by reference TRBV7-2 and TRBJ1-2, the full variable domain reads GAGVSQSPSNKVTEKGKDVELRCDPISGHTALYWYRQSLGQGLEFLIYFQGNSAPDKSGLPSDRFSAERTGGSVSTLTIQRTQQEDSAVYLCASSLGQGTNDYTFGSGTRLTVV.

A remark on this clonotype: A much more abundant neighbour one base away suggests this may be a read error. CDR3 nucleotides: TGTGCCAGCAGTGAACAGGGGGTTCAAGGGACCCAGTACTTC. This gives the protein CASSEQGVQGTQYF. V is TRBV6-1 and J is TRBJ2-4; 7 bases align to TRBD1. The J call is doubtful: the DNA matches TRBJ2-5 better. The CDR3 loop spans 14 amino acids. Germline values: CDR1 MNHNS, CDR2 SASEGT.

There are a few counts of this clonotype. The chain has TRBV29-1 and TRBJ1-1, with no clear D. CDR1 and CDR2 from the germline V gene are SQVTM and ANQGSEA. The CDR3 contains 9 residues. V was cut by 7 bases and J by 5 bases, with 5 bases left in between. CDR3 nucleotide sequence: TGCAGCGGAGGGACTGAAGCTTTCTTT. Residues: CSGGTEAFF.

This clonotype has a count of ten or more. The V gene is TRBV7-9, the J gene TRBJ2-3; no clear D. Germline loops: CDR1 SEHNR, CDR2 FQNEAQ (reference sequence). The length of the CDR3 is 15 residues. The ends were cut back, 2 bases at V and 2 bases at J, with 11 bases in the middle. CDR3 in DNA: TGTGCCAGCAGCTTATGGAGATTAGACACAGATACGCAGTATTTT. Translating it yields CASSLWRLDTDTQYF.

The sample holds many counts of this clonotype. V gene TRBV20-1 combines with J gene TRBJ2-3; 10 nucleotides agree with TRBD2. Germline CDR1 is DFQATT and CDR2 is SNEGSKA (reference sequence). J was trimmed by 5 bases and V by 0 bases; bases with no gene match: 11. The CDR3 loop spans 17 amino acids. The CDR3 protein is CSAREPSAGGPRDTQYF. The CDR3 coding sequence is TGCAGTGCTAGAGAGCCCTCAGCGGGGGGGCCTAGAGATACGCAGTATTTT.

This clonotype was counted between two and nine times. This CDR3 is CASTPEVQNTEAFF. CDR3 coding DNA: TGTGCCAGCACCCCAGAGGTCCAGAACACTGAAGCTTTCTTT. This chain uses TRBV3-1 with TRBJ1-1; D uncertain. Germline CDR1 and CDR2: LGHDT and YNNKEL (reference sequence). V was pared by 7 bases and J by 1 base, with 13 bases between. CDR3 length: 14 amino acids.

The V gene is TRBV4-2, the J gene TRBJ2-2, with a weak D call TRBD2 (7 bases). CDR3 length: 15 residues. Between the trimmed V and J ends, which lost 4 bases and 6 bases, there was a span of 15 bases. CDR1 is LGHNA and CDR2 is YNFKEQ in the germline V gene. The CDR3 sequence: CASSPRWGGPGELFF. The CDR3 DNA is TGTGCCAGCAGCCCCAGGTGGGGGGGGCCCGGGGAGCTGTTTTTT.

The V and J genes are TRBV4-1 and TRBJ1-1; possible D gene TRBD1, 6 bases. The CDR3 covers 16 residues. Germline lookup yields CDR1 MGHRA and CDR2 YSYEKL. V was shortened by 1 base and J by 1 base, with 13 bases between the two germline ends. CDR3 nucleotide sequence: TGCGCCAGCAGCCAAGCTCCGACAGGAAAGAACACTGAAGCTTTCTTT. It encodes CASSQAPTGKNTEAFF.

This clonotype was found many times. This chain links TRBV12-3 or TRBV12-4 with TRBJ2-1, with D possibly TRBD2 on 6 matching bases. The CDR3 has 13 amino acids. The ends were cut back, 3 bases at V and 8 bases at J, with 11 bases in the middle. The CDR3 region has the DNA TGTGCCAGCAGTTTTGGGGGGAGGTATGAGCAGTTCTTC. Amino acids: CASSFGGRYEQFF.

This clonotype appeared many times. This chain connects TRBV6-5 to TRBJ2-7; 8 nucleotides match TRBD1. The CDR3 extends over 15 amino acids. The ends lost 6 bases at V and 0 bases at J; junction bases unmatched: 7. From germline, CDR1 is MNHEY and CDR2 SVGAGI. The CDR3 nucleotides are TGTGCCAGCAGACCGACAGGGGACAGCTCCTACGAGCAGTACTTC. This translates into CASRPTGDSSYEQYF.

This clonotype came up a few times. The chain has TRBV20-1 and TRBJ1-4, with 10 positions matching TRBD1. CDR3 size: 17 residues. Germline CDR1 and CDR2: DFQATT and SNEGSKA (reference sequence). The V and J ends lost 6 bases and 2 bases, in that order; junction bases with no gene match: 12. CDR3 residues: CSARIGGQGSTNEKLFF. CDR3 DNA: TGCAGTGCGCGAATTGGGGGACAGGGGTCGACTAATGAAAAACTGTTTTTT.

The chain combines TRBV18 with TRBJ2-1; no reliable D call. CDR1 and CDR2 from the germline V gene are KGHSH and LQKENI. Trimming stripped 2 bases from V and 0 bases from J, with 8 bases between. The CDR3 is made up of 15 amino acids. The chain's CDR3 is CASSPSQPSYNEQFF. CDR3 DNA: TGTGCCAGCTCACCAAGTCAACCCTCCTACAATGAGCAGTTCTTC.

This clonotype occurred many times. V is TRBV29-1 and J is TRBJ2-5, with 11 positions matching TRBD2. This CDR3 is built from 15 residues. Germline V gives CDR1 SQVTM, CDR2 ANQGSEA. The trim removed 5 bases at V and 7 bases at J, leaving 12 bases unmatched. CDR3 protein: CSVPTSGGSGGTQYF. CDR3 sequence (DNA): TGCAGCGTTCCTACTAGCGGGGGCTCCGGAGGGACCCAGTACTTC.

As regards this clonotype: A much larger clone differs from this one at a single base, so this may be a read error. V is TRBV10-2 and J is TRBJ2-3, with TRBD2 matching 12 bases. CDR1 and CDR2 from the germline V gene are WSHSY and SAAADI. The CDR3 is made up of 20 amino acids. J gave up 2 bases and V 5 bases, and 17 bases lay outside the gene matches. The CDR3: CASSLYSTSGGSSNTDTQYF. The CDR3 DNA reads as TGCGCCAGCAGTCTATACTCGACTAGCGGGGGCTCCTCTAACACAGATACGCAGTATTTT.

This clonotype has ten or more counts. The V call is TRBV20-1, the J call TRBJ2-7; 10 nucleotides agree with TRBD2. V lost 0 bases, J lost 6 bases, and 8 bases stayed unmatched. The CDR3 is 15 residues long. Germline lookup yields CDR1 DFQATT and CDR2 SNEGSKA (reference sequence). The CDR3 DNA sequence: TGCAGTGCTAGAGATGGAGGGGGACTAGCGTCCGAGCAGTACTTC. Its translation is CSARDGGGLASEQYF.

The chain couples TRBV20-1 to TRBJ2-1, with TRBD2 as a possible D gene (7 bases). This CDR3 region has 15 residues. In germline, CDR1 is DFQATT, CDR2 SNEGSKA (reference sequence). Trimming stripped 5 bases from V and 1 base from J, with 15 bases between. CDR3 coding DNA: TGCAGTGCTCACCGGGGGGCCGGGTCCTACAATGAGCAGTTCTTC. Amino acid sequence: CSAHRGAGSYNEQFF.

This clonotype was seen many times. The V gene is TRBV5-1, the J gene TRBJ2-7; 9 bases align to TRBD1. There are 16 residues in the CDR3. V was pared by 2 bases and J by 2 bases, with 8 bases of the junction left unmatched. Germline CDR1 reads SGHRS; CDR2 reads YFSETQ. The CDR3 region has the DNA TGCGCCAGCAGCTTCTCTACCGGGACAGGGACCTACGAGCAGTACTTC. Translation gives CASSFSTGTGTYEQYF.

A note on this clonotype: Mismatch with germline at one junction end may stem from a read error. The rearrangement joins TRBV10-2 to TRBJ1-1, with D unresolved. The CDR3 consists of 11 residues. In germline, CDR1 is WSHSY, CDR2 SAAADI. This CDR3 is CVSRRDTEAFF. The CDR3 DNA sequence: TGCGTCAGCAGGAGGGACACTGAAGCTTTCTTT.

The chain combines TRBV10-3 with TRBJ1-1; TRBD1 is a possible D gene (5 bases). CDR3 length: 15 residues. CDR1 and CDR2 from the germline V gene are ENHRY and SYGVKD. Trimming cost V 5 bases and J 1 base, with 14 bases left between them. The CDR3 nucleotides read TGTGCCATCAGTAAAACGACGGACAAGAACACTGAAGCTTTCTTT. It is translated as CAISKTTDKNTEAFF.

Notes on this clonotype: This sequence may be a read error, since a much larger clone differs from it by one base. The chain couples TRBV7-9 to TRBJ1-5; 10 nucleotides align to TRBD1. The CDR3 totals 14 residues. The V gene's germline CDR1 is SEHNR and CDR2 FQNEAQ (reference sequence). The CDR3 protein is CASNLGTGVQPQHF. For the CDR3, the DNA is TGTGCCAGCAACTTAGGGACAGGGGTCCAGCCCCAGCATTTT.

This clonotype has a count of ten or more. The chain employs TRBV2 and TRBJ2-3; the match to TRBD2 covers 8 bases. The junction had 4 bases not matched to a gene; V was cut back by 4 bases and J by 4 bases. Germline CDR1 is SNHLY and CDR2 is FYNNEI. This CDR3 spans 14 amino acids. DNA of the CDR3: TGTGCCAGCAGTGCGGGACTAGATCCAGATACGCAGTATTTT. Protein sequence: CASSAGLDPDTQYF.